Listed below are T cell receptor beta chains from one sample, sequenced in a study of T cells in Graves' hyperthyroidism and ophthalmopathy. In TCRdb, the multiplex PCR reads were re-called with MiXCR into one record per CDR3 protein. The sample lists hundreds of thousands of distinct CDR3 sequences; around 20% were seen once. The sequenced sample was blood. Receptors were obtained from a man aged 35 to 55 with Graves' ophthalmopathy. Each CDR3 is given with its conserved first and last residue. D genes are given only for firm matches. Clone size is shown for a subset of rows, as once, few, many or a class of expanded clone.

cdr3_aa cdr3_nt d_call j_call clone_size cdr3_length v_call
CATSDPTDTNEQFF TGTGCCACCAGTGATCCGACAGACACCAATGAGCAGTTCTTC NA TRBJ2-1 NA 14 TRBV24-1
CASSPPNLQETQYF TGTGCCAGCTCACCACCGAACCTCCAAGAGACCCAGTACTTC NA TRBJ2-5 many 14 TRBV18
CASSTIHEQFF TGTGCCAGCAGTACAATCCATGAGCAGTTCTTC NA TRBJ2-1 many 11 TRBV28
CASRAGGGSDTQYF TGTGCCAGCAGAGCGGGGGGGGGGTCAGATACGCAGTATTTT TRBD2 TRBJ2-3 NA 14 TRBV6-2/TRBV6-3
CASTTGSGATGYTF TGCGCCAGCACCACCGGATCGGGGGCCACAGGCTACACCTTC NA TRBJ1-2 NA 14 TRBV5-1
CASSRDRGPRTEAFF TGTGCCAGCAGCCGCGACAGGGGGCCGAGAACTGAAGCTTTCTTT TRBD1 TRBJ1-1 few 15 TRBV7-9
CASSTGQGEAFF TGTGCCAGCAGTACAGGACAGGGTGAAGCTTTCTTT TRBD1 TRBJ1-1 many 12 TRBV6-1
CASTSEPGSDQETQYF TGTGCCAGCACCTCCGAACCTGGCTCCGACCAAGAGACCCAGTACTTC NA TRBJ2-5 few 16 TRBV6-1
CASSQDWTEAFF TGCGCCAGCAGCCAAGATTGGACCGAAGCTTTCTTT NA TRBJ1-1 NA 12 TRBV4-1
CAWSQDSLGVTEAFF TGTGCCTGGAGTCAAGACAGCCTGGGGGTCACTGAAGCTTTCTTT NA TRBJ1-1 many 15 TRBV30
CASRPLTGRWKTQYF TGTGCCAGCAGACCCCTAACTGGACGTTGGAAGACCCAGTACTTC NA TRBJ2-5 many 15 TRBV2
CASSVAGGNAETQYF TGTGCCAGCAGCGTAGCTGGGGGAAACGCTGAGACCCAGTACTTC NA TRBJ2-5 NA 15 TRBV9
CASSQGQVDNEQFF TGTGCCAGCTCCCAGGGACAGGTGGACAATGAGCAGTTCTTC TRBD1 TRBJ2-1 few 14 TRBV18
CATAGPELNSPLHF TGTGCCACCGCAGGACCTGAATTAAATTCACCCCTCCACTTT NA TRBJ1-6 NA 14 TRBV10-3
CSARSTPQGPDTQYF TGCAGTGCTAGGTCTACCCCCCAGGGCCCAGATACGCAGTATTTT NA TRBJ2-3 many 15 TRBV20-1
CASTASGGVNIQYF TGTGCCAGCACAGCTAGCGGGGGGGTGAACATTCAGTACTTC TRBD2 TRBJ2-4 NA 14 TRBV12-3/TRBV12-4
CASSSTDPGARGYTF TGTGCCAGCAGTTCGACGGACCCTGGCGCTCGGGGCTACACCTTC NA TRBJ1-2 few 15 TRBV6-1
CASISWGDTGELFF TGTGCCAGCATCTCATGGGGGGACACCGGGGAGCTGTTTTTT NA TRBJ2-2 few 14 TRBV12-3/TRBV12-4
CAWSGQESSPLHF TGTGCCTGGAGTGGACAGGAATCCTCACCCCTCCACTTT NA TRBJ1-6 many 13 TRBV30
CASSLSQTANTEAFF TGTGCCAGCAGTTTATCTCAGACAGCGAACACTGAAGCTTTCTTT NA TRBJ1-1 few 15 TRBV27
CAWDRGLGHNEQFF TGTGCCTGGGATCGGGGATTGGGCCACAATGAGCAGTTCTTC NA TRBJ2-1 NA 14 TRBV30
CASSEARSYSYEQYF TGTGCCAGCAGTGAAGCGCGCAGTTACTCCTACGAGCAGTACTTC NA TRBJ2-7 few 15 TRBV6-1
CSASPGTGRNQPQHF TGCAGTGCTAGTCCCGGGACAGGGAGAAATCAGCCCCAGCATTTT TRBD1 TRBJ1-5 NA 15 TRBV20-1
CASSPTGANYRYF TGTGCCAGCTCACCAACAGGGGCCAACTACCGGTACTTC TRBD1 TRBJ2-6 many 13 TRBV18
CASSARDTDQPQHF TGTGCCAGCAGCGCCCGGGACACCGATCAGCCCCAGCATTTT NA TRBJ1-5 few 14 TRBV7-3
CASSLAEGRIYF TGTGCCAGCAGCTTAGCGGAGGGACGTATATATTTT NA TRBJ1-3 NA 12 TRBV7-2
CASSYSAGTSTDTQYF TGTGCCAGCAGTTACTCGGCAGGGACAAGCACAGATACGCAGTATTTT NA TRBJ2-3 NA 16 TRBV6-5
CASTRAGGLSGANVLTF TGTGCCAGCACCCGAGCGGGGGGCCTCTCTGGGGCCAACGTCCTGACTTTC TRBD2 TRBJ2-6 few 17 TRBV6-1